The 17 T cell receptor beta chains presented below share a single source sample, sequenced in a study of tumor-infiltrating lymphocytes in primary liver carcinoma (dated 2017 in TCRdb). Without any cell sorting, total RNA and DNA were co-extracted from roughly 20-30 mg of bulk tissue using the AllPrep DNA/RNA mini kit. Sequencing was performed on an Illumina HiSeq 2500. Starting from 500 to 600 ng total RNA, TCRbeta-specific cDNA was produced by reverse transcription with a constant-region primer and ProtoScript II reverse transcriptase. Construction of the TCRbeta libraries relied on three nested rounds of multiplex PCR, following a slightly modified ARM-PCR procedure. Multiplex TRBV1-TRBV30 forward primers and a Cbeta reverse primer were used in the first two PCR rounds, each of which was run for around 10 cycles. TCRdb took the public reads, trimmed them with fastp at Q25, ran MiXCR for clone calling and kept in-frame beta chains. Rows are unified per CDR3 protein, each entry keeping the most common DNA and genes. The sample has around 80,000 distinct CDR3 sequences on record, 69% of them singletons. The ten largest clones represent roughly 25% of the sample.

Sequencing was performed on tumor-adjacent normal liver tissue. These receptors came from a man in his forties with primary liver carcinoma and hepatitis B virus infection.

This chain connects TRBV11-2 to TRBJ2-3, with a tentative D call TRBD1 (6 bases). The J call is uncertain, as TRBJ1-5 better fits the DNA end. The CDR3 extends over 19 amino acids. CDR1 SGHAT and CDR2 FQNNGV come from the germline V gene. CDR3 nucleotides: TGTGCCAGCAGCCGATCGCCGAGACTAGCGGGAGTGAGGACAGATACGCAGCATTTT. Encoded protein: CASSRSPRLAGVRTDTQHF.

About this clonotype: Here the CDR3 omits its conserved ending phenylalanine or tryptophan, so a read error is the likely source. Because the CDR3's place on the DNA is in doubt, the DNA is left out and the CDR3 is given as listed by TCRdb. The chain has TRBV4-3 and TRBJ2-7; the D segment call TRBD2 is taken from the table without a DNA check. The CDR3 is made up of 15 amino acids, end residues included. Germline CDR1 is LGHNA and CDR2 is YSLEER. The CDR3 loop reads CASSQERAVGYEEYL.

Of note for this clonotype: The junction does not match germline at one end; this may be a read error. The CDR3 protein is CGSSRLAGGHEQYF. In nucleotides, the CDR3 is TGTGGCAGCAGTCGACTAGCGGGAGGGCACGAGCAGTACTTC. The chain recombines TRBV6-2 or TRBV6-3 with TRBJ2-7, with 14 bases that match TRBD2. The CDR3 contains 14 residues. Per germline, CDR1 MNHEY and CDR2 SVGEGT.

As regards this clonotype: The CDR3 does not close with the conserved phenylalanine or tryptophan, likely indicating a read error. The CDR3 DNA reads TGTGCCAGCAGCTTAGAATCGGCAGGGGGCTCGGATACGCAGTATATT. It specifies CASSLESAGGSDTQYI. The chain joins TRBV11-1 to TRBJ2-3, with TRBD1 matching over 8 bases. V trimming: 1 base; J trimming: 6 bases; junction bases outside the gene matches: 9. The CDR3 loop spans 16 amino acids. Germline V gene data show CDR1 as SGHAT and CDR2 as FQDESV (reference sequence).

As for this clonotype: A junction boundary mismatches the germline segment, possibly from a read error. The V and J genes are TRBV29-1 and TRBJ2-7; D remains ambiguous. CDR1 SQVTM and CDR2 ANQGSEA come from the germline V gene. The CDR3 consists of 14 residues. The CDR3 here is CSVITESSPYGQYF. Written as DNA, the CDR3 is TGCAGCGTTATAACAGAGAGCAGCCCCTACGGGCAGTACTTC.

This clonotype came up many times. The rearrangement joins TRBV10-3 to TRBJ2-3, with TRBD1 as a possible D gene (6 bases). The CDR3 has 15 residues. The V end lost 4 bases, the J end lost 2 bases, and 13 bases lay between the germline ends. Per germline, CDR1 ENHRY and CDR2 SYGVKD. In DNA, the CDR3 is TGTGCCATCAGTGCGGAAGGGGGTCCCACAGATACGCAGTATTTT. Its protein product is CAISAEGGPTDTQYF.

This clonotype was found once. At one end, the junction sequence differs from germline, possibly due to a read error. This rearrangement joins TRBV5-5 to TRBJ2-7; 13 nucleotides match TRBD2. Germline CDR1 is SGHKS and CDR2 is YYEKEE (reference sequence). This CDR3 spans 16 amino acids. Here the CDR3 reads CASRTGTSGMGNEQYF. The CDR3 DNA is TGTGCCAGCCGCACCGGGACTAGCGGGATGGGAAACGAGCAGTACTTT.

Comment on this clonotype: This CDR3 fails to terminate in the conserved phenylalanine or tryptophan, so it likely reflects a read error. This chain links TRBV6-9 with TRBJ2-5; 12 bases fit TRBD2. The CDR3 consists of 16 residues. From germline, CDR1 is MNHGY and CDR2 SVAAGI. Here the CDR3 reads CAGSDGLAGHKETQYY. The CDR3 DNA is TGTGCCGGCAGTGACGGACTAGCGGGACATAAAGAGACCCAGTACTAC.

Details on this clonotype: This may come from a read error, since a much larger clone is one base off. CDR3 in amino acids: CVSSYSPTAGANVLTF. The CDR3 nucleotides are TGTGTCAGCAGTTACTCCCCAACGGCTGGGGCCAACGTCCTGACTTTC. The chain joins TRBV6-5 to TRBJ2-6; D not certain. The germline CDR1 and CDR2 sequences are MNHEY and SVGAGI. The CDR3 has 16 amino acids.

The rearrangement uses TRBV11-2 and TRBJ2-1; 9 nucleotides match TRBD2. With 5 bases clipped from V and 10 bases from J, the junction kept 15 bases outside the gene matches. From germline, CDR1 is SGHAT and CDR2 FQNNGV. The CDR3 spans 16 residues. The CDR3 reads CASSLGLLAGINEQFF. The CDR3 region has the DNA TGTGCCAGCAGCCTAGGGCTCCTAGCGGGAATAAACGAGCAGTTCTTC.

This chain uses TRBV4-2 with TRBJ2-3; 10 bases align to TRBD2. The V and J ends lost 1 base and 11 bases, in that order; junction bases with no gene match: 18. From germline, CDR1 is LGHNA and CDR2 YNFKEQ. The CDR3 is made up of 18 amino acids. CDR3 coding DNA: TGTGCCAGCAGCCAAGTGGCGCTTCTAGCGGGAGCGACAGATGGGCAGTATTTT. It encodes CASSQVALLAGATDGQYF.

As regards this clonotype: This may be a read error, as it is one base from a much larger clone. CDR3 nucleotide sequence: TGTGCCAGCAGATCCCGGGACTCGACCCACCAAGAGATCCAGTACTTC. It yields the protein CASRSRDSTHQEIQYF. The gene calls are TRBV11-2 and TRBJ2-5, with TRBD2 as a possible D gene (6 bases). The CDR3 extends over 16 amino acids. Germline V gene sequence: CDR1 SGHAT, CDR2 FQNNGV.

The V call is TRBV10-3, the J call TRBJ2-7, with D unclear. CDR1 is ENHRY and CDR2 is SYGVKD in the germline V gene. Trimming took off 3 bases at V and 9 bases at J, with 15 bases between the two ends. The CDR3 is made up of 13 amino acids. CDR3 sequence (DNA): TGTGCCATCAGTGATCCACAGACCTACAGGCAGTACTTC. Amino acids: CAISDPQTYRQYF.

The sample holds many counts of this clonotype. The V and J genes are TRBV30 and TRBJ2-1; tentative D call: TRBD2 (6 bases). The CDR3 has 11 residues. Germline V gene sequence: CDR1 GTSNPN, CDR2 SVGIG (reference sequence). V shed 4 bases and J shed 11 bases, with 12 bases lying between them. CDR3 DNA sequence: TGTGCCTGGAAGGAGGGGTTCAAGCAGTTCTTC. This sequence encodes CAWKEGFKQFF.

In regard to this clonotype: One base away lies a much larger clone, so this may be a sequencing read error. The chain uses TRBV30 and TRBJ2-5; D uncertain. Germline V lookup: CDR1 GTSNPN, CDR2 SVGIG (reference sequence). V was clipped by 3 bases and J by 5 bases, with 10 bases between them. The CDR3 runs 12 residues. CDR3 residues: CAWSEQRETQYF. The CDR3 region has the DNA TGTGCCTGGAGCGAACAGAGGGAGACCCAGTACTTC.

The chain couples TRBV4-1 to TRBJ2-1; D is unresolved. The CDR3 is 15 residues long. V gave up 6 bases and J gave up 9 bases, with 21 bases separating them. CDR1 and CDR2 (germline): MGHRA, YSYEKL. The CDR3 spells CASSLLGNNNSEQFF. CDR3 nucleotides: TGCGCCAGCAGTCTGCTCGGTAACAACAACAGTGAGCAGTTCTTC.

V is TRBV6-6 and J is TRBJ2-7; D unclear. CDR1 and CDR2 from the germline V gene are MNHNY and SVGAGI (reference sequence). V was trimmed by 7 bases and J by 3 bases, leaving 19 bases between them. The CDR3 loop spans 15 amino acids. The CDR3 region has the DNA TGTGCCAGCAATCACGACACCTATGGGATCTACGAGCAGTACTTC. Amino acids: CASNHDTYGIYEQYF.